The clone carrying this T cell receptor beta chain was seen many times. The target antigen is unknown. CDR3 length: 13 residues. The ends were cut back, 6 bases at V and 3 bases at J, with 11 bases in the middle. Germline CDR1 reads LNHDA; CDR2 reads SQIVND (reference sequence). As part of library construction, unique molecular identifiers were attached to individual cDNA molecules. TCRdb reprocessed the 5' RACE reads via MiXCR and lists one record per CDR3 protein. The table has tens of thousands of distinct CDR3 sequences, 12% seen once. The sample comes from a study of early T cells in non-severe SARS-CoV-2 infection. Study context: Unpaired chains resulted from sequencing bulk RNA of unsorted whole blood. Notes on the study in general: Private and CD4 specificities were missed by VDJdb matching, which favored anti-spike CD8 responses.

The TCR sequence derives from an adult who was a healthcare worker with PCR-confirmed SARS-CoV-2 infection or an uninfected control (not recorded which). This sequence joins TRBV19 and TRBJ1-1; D may be TRBD1 (5 bases). The sequenced material came from whole blood. Here the CDR3 DNA reads TGTGCCAGTAGAAGACAGAGGGACACTGAAGCTTTCTTT. Translated, it gives CASRRQRDTEAFF.